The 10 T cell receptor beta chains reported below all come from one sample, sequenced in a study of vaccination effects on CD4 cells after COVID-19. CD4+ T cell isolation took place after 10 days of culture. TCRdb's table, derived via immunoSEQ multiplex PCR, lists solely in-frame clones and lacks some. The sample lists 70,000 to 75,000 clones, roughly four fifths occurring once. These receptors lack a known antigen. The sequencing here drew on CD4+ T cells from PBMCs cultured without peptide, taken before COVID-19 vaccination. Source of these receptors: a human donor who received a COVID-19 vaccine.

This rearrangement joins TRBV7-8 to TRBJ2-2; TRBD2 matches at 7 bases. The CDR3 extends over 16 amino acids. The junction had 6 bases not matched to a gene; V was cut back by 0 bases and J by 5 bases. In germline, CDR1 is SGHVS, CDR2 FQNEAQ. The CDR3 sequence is CASSLAPSGVTGELFF. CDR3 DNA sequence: TGTGCCAGCAGCTTAGCGCCGAGCGGGGTTACCGGGGAGCTGTTTTTT.

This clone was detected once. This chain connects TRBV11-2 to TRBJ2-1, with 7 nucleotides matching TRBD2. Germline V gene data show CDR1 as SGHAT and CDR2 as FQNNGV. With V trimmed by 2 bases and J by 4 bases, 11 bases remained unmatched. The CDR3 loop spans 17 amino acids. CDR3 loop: CASSLRDALGGYNEQFF. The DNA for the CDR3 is TGTGCCAGCAGCTTACGAGACGCCTTGGGGGGGTACAATGAGCAGTTCTTC.

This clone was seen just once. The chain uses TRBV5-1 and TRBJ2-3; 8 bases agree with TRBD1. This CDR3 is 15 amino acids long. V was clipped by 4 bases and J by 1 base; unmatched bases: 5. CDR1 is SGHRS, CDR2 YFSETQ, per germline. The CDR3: CASSPNRGGTDTQYF. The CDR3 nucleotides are TGCGCCAGCAGCCCCAACAGGGGGGGCACAGATACGCAGTATTTT.

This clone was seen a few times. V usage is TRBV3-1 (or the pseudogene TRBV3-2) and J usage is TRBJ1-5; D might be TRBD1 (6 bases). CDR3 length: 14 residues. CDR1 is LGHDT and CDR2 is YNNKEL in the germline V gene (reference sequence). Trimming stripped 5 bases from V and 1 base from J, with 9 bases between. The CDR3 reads CASSERGSNQPQHF. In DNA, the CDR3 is TGTGCCAGCAGCGAAAGGGGGAGCAATCAGCCCCAGCATTTT.

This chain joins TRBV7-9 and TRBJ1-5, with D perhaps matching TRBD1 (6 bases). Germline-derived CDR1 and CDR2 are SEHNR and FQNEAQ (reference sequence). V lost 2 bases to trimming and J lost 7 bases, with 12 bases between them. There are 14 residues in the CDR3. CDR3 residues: CASSLSTGHQPQHF. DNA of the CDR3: TGTGCCAGCAGCTTATCGACAGGACACCAGCCCCAGCATTTT.

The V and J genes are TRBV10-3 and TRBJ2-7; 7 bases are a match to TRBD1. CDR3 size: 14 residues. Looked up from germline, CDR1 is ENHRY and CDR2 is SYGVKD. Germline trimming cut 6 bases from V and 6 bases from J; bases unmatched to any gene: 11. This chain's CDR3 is CAIRGTAGDGEQYV. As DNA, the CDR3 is TGTGCCATCAGGGGGACAGCCGGAGATGGCGAGCAGTACGTC.

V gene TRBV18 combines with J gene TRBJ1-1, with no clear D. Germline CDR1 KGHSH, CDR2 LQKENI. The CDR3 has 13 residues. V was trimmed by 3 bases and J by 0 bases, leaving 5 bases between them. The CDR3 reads CASSPALNTEAFF. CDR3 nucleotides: TGTGCCAGCTCACCGGCACTGAACACTGAAGCTTTCTTT.

CDR3 amino acids: CASSPALLAGTQQFF. Here the CDR3 DNA reads TGTGCCAGCAGCCCCGCTTTACTAGCGGGAACCCAGCAGTTCTTC. The chain couples TRBV9 to TRBJ2-1; 10 nucleotides match TRBD2. J was trimmed by 11 bases and V by 4 bases; bases with no gene match: 12. Germline-derived CDR1 and CDR2 are SGDLS and YYNGEE. The CDR3 extends over 15 amino acids. Looking up the rest from reference TRBV9 and TRBJ2-1 gives the full variable domain: DSGVTQTPKHLITATGQRVTLRCSPRSGDLSVYWYQQSLDQGLQFLIQYYNGEERAKGNILERFSAQQFPDLHSELNLSSLELGDSALYFCASSPALLAGTQQFFGPGTRLTVL.

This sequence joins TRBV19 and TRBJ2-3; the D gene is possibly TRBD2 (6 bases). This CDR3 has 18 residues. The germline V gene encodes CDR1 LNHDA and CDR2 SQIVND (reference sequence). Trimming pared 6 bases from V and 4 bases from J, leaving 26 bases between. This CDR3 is CASRRSSTGVSGSDTQYF. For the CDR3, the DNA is TGTGCCAGTAGGCGGTCCTCTACAGGAGTAAGCGGGTCAGATACGCAGTATTTT.

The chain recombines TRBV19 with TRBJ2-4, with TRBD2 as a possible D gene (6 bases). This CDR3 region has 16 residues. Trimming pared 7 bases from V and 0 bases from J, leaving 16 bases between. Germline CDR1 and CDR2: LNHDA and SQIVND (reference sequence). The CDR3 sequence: CASNPPGGGAKNIQYF. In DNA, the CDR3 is TGTGCCAGTAACCCTCCCGGGGGTGGAGCCAAAAACATTCAGTACTTC.